The source of this T cell receptor (beta chain) is a study of persistence of HIV-infected CD4 T cells (dated by TCRdb to between 2020 and 2021). In the study overall: Participants had been on suppressive ART for a median of roughly eight years. Peripheral blood samples of up to about 200 mL were obtained at multiple time points, with the exception of a couple of participants, for whom leukapheresis was performed at a single time point. Anti-CD3/anti-CD28 stimulation activated a higher proportion of cells, with a lower memory fraction, than antigen stimulation. CMV- and HIV-1 Gag-responding CD4+ T cells were isolated from ART-treated individuals so that antigen-driven clonal expansion of HIV-1-infected cells could be examined. The clonality of all cells in each sorted population was measured by TCRbeta sequencing, and the clonality of infected cells was measured by proviral sequencing. Cross-participant TCR cluster analysis included roughly 8 participants for CMV and more than five participants for Gag. Study-wide conclusions, independent of this receptor: A correlation was observed between TCR oligoclonality and proviral oligoclonality within the same sorted populations. TCRbeta richness in CMV- and Gag-responding cells was significantly lower than in anti-CD3/anti-CD28-responding cells; CMV-responding cells had higher oligoclonality than CD3/CD28-stimulated and Gag-responding cells. The study involved few individuals and tested only a limited range of antigens. Bulk TCR analyses could not be limited to the rare CMV-responding cells that actually contained HIV-1 proviruses. Enrichment of degenerate expanded CDR3beta sequences was found in antigen-responding cells, suggesting convergent selection of CD4+ responses to CMV and Gag.

The intended sense of this specimen's treatment or condition label: suppressive antiretroviral therapy. As a nonspecific positive control representing the CD4+ T cell repertoire, the cells were stimulated with anti-CD3/anti-CD28 magnetic beads. Responding CD4+ T cells were sorted on the basis of upregulation of both CD40 ligand and CD69. Participants were HIV-1-infected adults who started suppressive ART during chronic infection. For at least 4 years, the participants' plasma HIV-1 RNA had been undetectable, below 50 copies/mL. To be included, participants needed a CD4+ T cell count above 400 cells/uL and a positive CMV serology. Before stimulation, PBMCs were isolated using density centrifugation and then depleted of CD8+ T cells. CD8-depleted PBMCs were stimulated for over 15 hours with anti-CD28/CD49d costimulation, CD40-blocking antibody and enfuvirtide to prevent new infections. Cells were sorted on a Beckman Coulter MoFlo Legacy or XDP sorter, with propidium iodide excluding dead cells. Genomic DNA was extracted using the QIAamp DNA Mini Kit for samples with more than one million cells and using the Quick-DNA Microprep Kit for all other samples.

The immunoSEQ hsTCRB assay version 4 in survey mode was used to sequence TCRbeta repertoires from genomic DNA. For TCRbeta sequencing, genomic DNA was diluted to around 9.6 ng/uL, and up to 1 ug was used per sample. Concerning the study's data processing: ImmunoSeq Analyzer 3.0 was used for analysis of TCRbeta data, and diversity was computed on productive nucleotide rearrangements. Using the Immunarch R package, the improved Chao index served to estimate lower-bound TCR diversity and the Gini coefficient served to estimate clonality. Different nucleotide rearrangements encoding the same CDR3beta amino acid sequence were treated as distinct clonotypes. Differential abundance analysis identified TCRbeta sequences significantly enriched in antigen-responding cells relative to anti-CD3/anti-CD28-activated cells. TCRs were clustered by predicted peptide-MHC specificity with GLIPH2, both within individual participants and across merged participant data sets. Here the immuneACCESS table is served through TCRdb, limited to in-frame sequences with V and J called. Missing clones are a known gap in these copies; in checked studies unresolved V genes cover under half, and the rest lacks a known reason. V and J calls and clone size come straight from that table; D and trimming were deduced from the DNA. The table for this sample lists tens of thousands of clones; about nine tenths of them were counted only once. The top ten clones comprise around 0.47% of the sample.

On this clone itself: This clone's antigen is unknown. The junction does not match germline at one end; this may be a read error.

From the germline V gene (reference sequence), CDR1 is LNHDA and CDR2 is SQIVND. The CDR3 holds 14 amino acids from the cysteine to the phenylalanine. Here the CDR3 DNA is all that survives: 42 bases in frame from base 1. This sequence originates from an adult woman with HIV who was CMV-seropositive. This receptor chain uses TRBV19 and TRBJ2-1; the D segment cannot be called with confidence. The sample consisted of CD4+ T cells sorted from PBMCs after roughly 18-hour stimulation, taken from a patient who received antiretroviral therapy. In light of the paper, this sample's cell subset or site label describes: CD40L+CD69+ CD4 T cells responding to anti-CD3/anti-CD28 beads, representing the overall repertoire. The CDR3 loop reads CASSPGHSYNERFF. The DNA reads as follows: TGTGCCAGTAGTCCAGGCCACTCCTACAATGAGCGGTTCTTC.